The 18 T cell receptor beta chains given below trace back to one sample, sequenced in a study of blood T cell repertoires in COVID-19. Method: immunoSEQ multiplex PCR; TCRdb's copy keeps in-frame clones and lacks some. The sample records fewer than 350,000 clones, roughly 87% being singletons. The specimen was peripheral blood. The receptors here all came from an older woman with COVID-19, enrolled during active disease.

The V gene is TRBV6-1, the J gene TRBJ1-1; D is ambiguous. The germline V gene encodes CDR1 MNHNS and CDR2 SASEGT. Deletions cut 0 bases from V and 6 bases from J, with 14 bases between. The CDR3 is 15 amino acids. The CDR3 DNA reads as TGTGCCAGCAGTGAAGCCCCCGGAGTGCCCCCTGAAGCTTTCTTT. It codes for CASSEAPGVPPEAFF.

The rearrangement uses TRBV28 and TRBJ1-5; D remains ambiguous. Trimming cost V 3 bases and J 9 bases, with 15 bases left between them. This CDR3 is built from 14 residues. Germline lookup yields CDR1 MDHEN and CDR2 SYDVKM. CDR3 DNA sequence: TGTGCCAGCAGTTTGGCCGGGTCGCCTTCGCCCCAGCATTTT. It specifies CASSLAGSPSPQHF.

The V and J genes are TRBV5-4 and TRBJ1-1; D might be TRBD1 (5 bases). Germline CDR1 SGHNT, CDR2 YYREEE (reference sequence). This CDR3 contains 14 residues. Trimming removed 2 bases at V and 6 bases at J, with 14 bases between. The CDR3 loop reads CASSFMQGRAEAFF. The CDR3 region has the DNA TGTGCCAGCAGCTTTATGCAGGGTCGAGCTGAAGCTTTCTTT.

The gene calls are TRBV13 and TRBJ1-3; D may be TRBD1 (5 bases). CDR1 PRHDT and CDR2 FYEKMQ come from the germline V gene (reference sequence). This CDR3 comprises 14 residues. V was pared by 2 bases and J by 4 bases, with 9 bases between. In nucleotides, the CDR3 is TGTGCCAGCAGCTTACCCGCAGGGGGAAACACCATATATTTT. It specifies CASSLPAGGNTIYF. Full variable domain (rest looked up from reference TRBV13 and TRBJ1-3): AAGVIQSPRHLIKEKRETATLKCYPIPRHDTVYWYQQGPGQDPQFLISFYEKMQSDKGSIPDRFSAQQFSDYHSELNMSSLELGDSALYFCASSLPAGGNTIYFGEGSWLTVV.

The CDR3 protein is CASSLGTGTGAYGYTF. CDR3 sequence (DNA): TGTGCCAGCAGCTTAGGAACCGGGACAGGGGCCTATGGCTACACCTTC. The chain is built from TRBV7-8 and TRBJ1-2; 10 nucleotides align to TRBD1. V dropped 1 base and J dropped 4; count of bases not matched to a gene: 6. The CDR3 length is 16 residues. Germline V gene lookup returns CDR1 SGHVS and CDR2 FQNEAQ.

The rearrangement links TRBV6-5 to TRBJ2-5; D gene uncertain. The length of the CDR3 is 13 residues. Germline lookup yields CDR1 MNHEY and CDR2 SVGAGI. Deletions cut 6 bases from V and 1 base from J, with 9 bases between. The CDR3 region is CASRPGSQETQYF. In DNA form, the CDR3 reads TGTGCCAGCAGGCCCGGGTCCCAAGAGACCCAGTACTTC.

The J gene is TRBJ1-6, the V gene TRBV11-2; perhaps TRBD1 as D (5 bases). Germline V gene data show CDR1 as SGHAT and CDR2 as FQNNGV. Trimming pared 5 bases from V and 7 bases from J, leaving 12 bases between. The CDR3 runs 14 residues. DNA of the CDR3: TGTGCCAGCAGCCAGCAGGGCTCGAATTCACCCCTCCACTTT. Translated, it gives CASSQQGSNSPLHF.

The chain is built from TRBV6-5 and TRBJ1-1, with TRBD1 matching 10 bases. Germline CDR1 and CDR2: MNHEY and SVGAGI. There are 14 residues in the CDR3. Trimming cost V 6 bases and J 6 bases; bases outside gene matches: 7. CDR3 residues: CASSRDRGQSEAFF. The CDR3 DNA sequence: TGTGCCAGCAGCCGCGACAGGGGGCAATCTGAAGCTTTCTTT.

The V gene is TRBV3-1 (or the pseudogene TRBV3-2), the J gene TRBJ2-7, with 8 bases fitting TRBD1. CDR1 and CDR2 from the germline V gene are LGHDT and YNNKEL (reference sequence). The CDR3 is 14 amino acids. J was trimmed by 6 bases and V by 4 bases; bases with no gene match: 8. The CDR3 region has the DNA TGTGCCAGCAGCCCCCAACGGACAGGGAGCGAGCAGTACTTC. This encodes CASSPQRTGSEQYF.

In this sample, this clone turned up once. The chain combines TRBV20-1 with TRBJ1-2, with a tentative D call TRBD1 (5 bases). V lost 1 base to trimming and J lost 13 bases, with 13 bases between them. Germline V gene lookup returns CDR1 DFQATT and CDR2 SNEGSKA (reference sequence). CDR3 length: 11 residues. Written as DNA, the CDR3 is TGCAGTGCTAGAGCCGGGACTGCGGGCACCTTC. Its translation: CSARAGTAGTF.

The CDR3 loop is CASSPGLAGDKLEETQYF. The CDR3 nucleotides read TGTGCCAGCAGCCCTGGACTAGCGGGGGACAAGCTAGAAGAGACCCAGTACTTC. The rearrangement uses TRBV9 and TRBJ2-5; 13 positions agree with TRBD2. The germline gives CDR1 SGDLS, CDR2 YYNGEE. J gave up 3 bases and V 4 bases, and 12 bases lay outside the gene matches. CDR3 size: 18 residues.

This sequence joins TRBV7-2 and TRBJ1-5, with D perhaps matching TRBD1 (5 bases). The V end was cut by 6 bases, the J end by 6 bases, with 12 bases between. The CDR3 sequence is 13 residues long. The germline V gene has CDR1 SGHTA and CDR2 FQGNSA. The CDR3 sequence: CASSQGEVQPQHF. CDR3 coding DNA: TGTGCCAGCAGTCAAGGGGAGGTTCAGCCCCAGCATTTT.

This chain connects TRBV2 to TRBJ1-1, with 8 nucleotides matching TRBD1. CDR1 is SNHLY and CDR2 is FYNNEI in the germline V gene. With V trimmed by 3 bases and J by 4 bases, 4 bases remained unmatched. The CDR3 consists of 14 residues. The CDR3 DNA is TGTGCCAGCAGTGACAGGGGGCTGGTCACTGAAGCTTTCTTT. It yields the protein CASSDRGLVTEAFF.

This clone was detected a few times. The chain carries TRBV24-1 and TRBJ1-1, with a tentative D call TRBD1 (5 bases). The germline V and J ends were trimmed by 9 bases and 5 bases, with 18 bases remaining between them. Germline V gives CDR1 KGHDR, CDR2 SFDVKD. This CDR3 is 14 amino acids long. The CDR3 region has the DNA TGTGCCACCCGGGGGGAGGGAGGAGGGACTGAAGCTTTCTTT. Protein: CATRGEGGGTEAFF.

The J gene is TRBJ1-5, the V gene TRBV2; D is possibly TRBD1 (5 bases). Germline V lookup: CDR1 SNHLY, CDR2 FYNNEI. Trimming took off 9 bases at V and 4 bases at J, with 19 bases between the two ends. There are 15 residues in the CDR3. CDR3 sequence reads: CASTREVGGNQPQHF. CDR3 DNA sequence: TGTGCCAGTACAAGGGAGGTCGGGGGGAATCAGCCCCAGCATTTT.

The chain joins TRBV28 to TRBJ1-1; TRBD1 might be the D (5 bases). The CDR3 has 14 residues. Trimming removed 7 bases at V and 0 bases at J, with 12 bases between. Per germline, CDR1 MDHEN and CDR2 SYDVKM. CDR3 sequence (DNA): TGTGCCAGCAAGGGTCAGGGTCTGAACACTGAAGCTTTCTTT. The encoded protein is CASKGQGLNTEAFF. Combining the CDR3 with reference TRBV28 and TRBJ1-1 gives the whole variable domain DVKVTQSSRYLVKRTGEKVFLECVQDMDHENMFWYRQDPGLGLRLIYFSYDVKMKEKGDIPEGYSVSREKKERFSLILESASTNQTSMYLCASKGQGLNTEAFFGQGTRLTVV.

This chain links TRBV5-1 with TRBJ1-2; TRBD1 is a possible D gene (5 bases). Germline values: CDR1 SGHRS, CDR2 YFSETQ. The CDR3 extends over 14 amino acids. Trimming took 0 bases from V and 4 from J, leaving 10 bases between them. This CDR3 reads CASSLEGTGYGYTF. The CDR3 DNA reads TGCGCCAGCAGCTTGGAAGGAACAGGCTATGGCTACACCTTC. Together with reference TRBV5-1 and TRBJ1-2, the CDR3 gives the full variable domain: KAGVTQTPRYLIKTRGQQVTLSCSPISGHRSVSWYQQTPGQGLQFLFEYFSETQRNKGNFPGRFSGRQFSNSRSEMNVSTLELGDSALYLCASSLEGTGYGYTFGSGTRLTVV.

This chain links TRBV4-2 with TRBJ2-1; D may be TRBD2 (7 bases). V was clipped by 2 bases and J by 9 bases, with 17 bases between them. Germline CDR1 reads LGHNA; CDR2 reads YNFKEQ. This CDR3 region has 15 residues. The CDR3 coding sequence is TGTGCCAGCAGCCAACCGAGGGGGGGGGCAGGTGAGCAGTTCTTC. Translation gives CASSQPRGGAGEQFF.